This T cell receptor beta chain was retrieved from a study of Graves' ophthalmopathy and Graves' hyperthyroidism. In its sample, this clonotype was seen many times. RNA transcripts were the template, and TCR beta CDR3 regions were amplified from them. The authors performed first-round RT-PCR with HTBI primers and then a second-round multiplex PCR. TCRdb analysed the multiplex PCR reads with MiXCR anew, one entry per CDR3 protein. The repertoire holds roughly 400,000 distinct CDR3 sequences, around 18% seen once, with around 1.5% in the top ten. Per germline, CDR1 MNHEY and CDR2 SVGEGT. Trimming pared 2 bases from V and 1 base from J, leaving 9 bases between. The CDR3 has 15 amino acids.

The TCR originated in a woman under 30 with Graves' ophthalmopathy. V is TRBV6-2 or TRBV6-3 and J is TRBJ1-5; no definite D call. Sequenced: peripheral blood. CDR3 sequence: CASSYGRSSNQPQHF. The CDR3 nucleotides are TGTGCCAGCAGTTACGGGCGTTCGAGCAATCAGCCCCAGCATTTT.